These T cell receptor beta chains were read from a single sample in a study of PD-L1 blockade in urothelial cancer. Clones were sequenced by immunoSEQ multiplex PCR, and TCRdb holds only the in-frame ones, with some missing. This repertoire shows about 120,000 clones, 75% to 90% found once; its top ten account for about 1.5%. The sequencing here drew on PBMCs, taken around atezolizumab (anti-PD-L1) treatment. All receptors come from a man in his fifties or sixties with urothelial cancer. CDR3s include the opening cysteine and the closing phenylalanine or tryptophan. The D gene is left open where the match is weak. Clone size, where shown, is once, few, many, or a class for clones that have expanded.

v_gene	d_gene	abundance	j_gene	CDR3aa	CDR3nt
TRBV28	TRBD1	-	TRBJ2-3	CASSYQTGTDTDTQYF	TGTGCCAGCAGTTACCAGACCGGGACAGACACAGATACGCAGTATTTT
TRBV28	TRBD2	-	TRBJ2-7	CASSLRTSGRGSYEQYF	TGTGCCAGCAGTCTTCGGACTAGCGGGAGGGGCTCCTACGAGCAGTACTTC
TRBV9	-	-	TRBJ2-1	CASSALDGAAVYNEQFF	TGTGCCAGCAGCGCCCTCGATGGAGCGGCCGTTTACAATGAGCAGTTCTTC
TRBV6-5	-	-	TRBJ1-3	CASSYTSGNTIYF	TGTGCCAGCAGCTACACTTCTGGAAACACCATATATTTT
TRBV7-2	TRBD1	-	TRBJ2-7	CASSSGTGGEQYF	TGTGCCAGCAGCTCAGGGACAGGGGGCGAGCAGTACTTC
TRBV18	TRBD2	-	TRBJ2-1	CASSRILAGEHNEQFF	TGTGCCAGCTCACGCATACTAGCGGGGGAACACAATGAGCAGTTCTTC
TRBV5-4	-	-	TRBJ2-6	CASRFNSGANVLTF	TGTGCCAGCAGATTCAACTCTGGGGCCAACGTCCTGACTTTC
TRBV6-1	TRBD2	-	TRBJ2-1	CASSETLGLAGGNEQFF	TGTGCCAGCAGTGAAACCCTGGGACTAGCGGGGGGTAATGAGCAGTTCTTC
TRBV4-2	-	-	TRBJ2-5	CASSQDGPGETQYF	TGTGCCAGCAGCCAAGATGGCCCGGGAGAGACCCAGTACTTC
TRBV27	TRBD2	-	TRBJ2-1	CASRSIAGGLSYNEQFF	TGTGCCAGCAGATCGATAGCGGGGGGGCTCTCCTACAATGAGCAGTTCTTC
TRBV6-5	TRBD1	-	TRBJ2-2	CASSYSSQGATGELFF	TGTGCCAGCAGTTACTCGAGTCAGGGGGCAACCGGGGAGCTGTTTTTT
TRBV28	TRBD1	few	TRBJ2-3	CASRTGGEGTDTQYF	TGTGCCAGCAGGACAGGGGGCGAGGGGACAGATACGCAGTATTTT